These T cell receptor beta chains were read from a single sample in a study of T cell repertoires in cytomegalovirus infection. In TCRdb, the reads were re-called with MiXCR into one record per CDR3 protein. This table holds 510,000 or so distinct CDR3 sequences, more than 20% found once. The sample consisted of PBMCs. The receptors stem from a human donor in good health (CMV status not recorded). Some clones in this sample may be carry-over from other donors' samples. Each CDR3 is given with its conserved first and last residue. A D gene is named only where the DNA matches it firmly.

CDR3 length: 13; J gene: TRBJ1-5; D gene: -; V gene: TRBV12-3/TRBV12-4; CDR3 protein: CASSLLKNQPQHF
CDR3 length: 16; J gene: TRBJ2-3; D gene: TRBD2; V gene: TRBV7-3; CDR3 protein: CASSPLRLAGVYTQYF
CDR3 length: 14; J gene: TRBJ2-1; D gene: -; V gene: TRBV6-2/TRBV6-3; CDR3 protein: CASSRPGLPKEQFF
CDR3 length: 16; J gene: TRBJ2-1; D gene: TRBD1; V gene: TRBV7-2; CDR3 protein: CASSSTGTGPYNEQFF
CDR3 length: 14; J gene: TRBJ2-5; D gene: TRBD2; V gene: TRBV30; CDR3 protein: CAWSSSGRGETQYF
CDR3 length: 15; J gene: TRBJ2-7; D gene: TRBD2; V gene: TRBV11-2; CDR3 protein: CASSLSSGVTSEQYF
CDR3 length: 15; J gene: TRBJ2-7; D gene: TRBD1; V gene: TRBV15; CDR3 protein: CATSTRGDSDLKQYF
CDR3 length: 16; J gene: TRBJ1-3; D gene: -; V gene: TRBV5-6; CDR3 protein: CASSPGRLYSGNTIYF
CDR3 length: 14; J gene: TRBJ1-1; D gene: -; V gene: TRBV12-3/TRBV12-4; CDR3 protein: CASTLPRDKSEAFF
CDR3 length: 15; J gene: TRBJ2-7; D gene: TRBD2; V gene: TRBV20-1; CDR3 protein: CSARSLAAGSYEQYF
CDR3 length: 13; J gene: TRBJ2-4; D gene: TRBD1; V gene: TRBV7-2; CDR3 protein: CASSTGDWNIQYF
CDR3 length: 14; J gene: TRBJ2-2; D gene: -; V gene: TRBV28; CDR3 protein: CASSRSVDTGELFF
CDR3 length: 16; J gene: TRBJ2-1; D gene: TRBD2; V gene: TRBV7-2; CDR3 protein: CASSSNPGLAGTEQFF
CDR3 length: 14; J gene: TRBJ1-5; D gene: -; V gene: TRBV15; CDR3 protein: CATSRENLDQPQHF
CDR3 length: 16; J gene: TRBJ1-2; D gene: TRBD1; V gene: TRBV6-1; CDR3 protein: CASSGSAPTGNYGYTF